The 4 T cell receptor beta chains listed next were all sequenced from one sample in a study of PD-1 blockade in classical Hodgkin lymphoma. As for time point: cycle 4 day 1 (C4D1), after five to seven weeks of nivolumab. Every one of the patients relapsed after autologous stem cell transplantation (brentuximab vedotin exposure was variable). Data came from immunoSEQ multiplex PCR; TCRdb stores just in-frame clones and leaves some out. The sample shows around 25,000 clones, 70% to 90% of them seen only once. The sequencing used peripheral blood mononuclear cells (PBMCs), collected before the fourth cycle of nivolumab. The origin of the receptors is a human donor with classical Hodgkin lymphoma.

V is TRBV6-5 and J is TRBJ2-7; 10 nucleotides match TRBD1. CDR3 length: 15 residues. V dropped 5 bases and J dropped 3; count of bases not matched to a gene: 7. CDR1 and CDR2 from the germline V gene are MNHEY and SVGAGI. The CDR3 DNA reads TGTGCCAGCAGTCGTGCAGGACAGGGGGACTACGAGCAGTACTTC. The encoded protein is CASSRAGQGDYEQYF.

This rearrangement joins TRBV30 to TRBJ2-4; TRBD2 agrees at 7 bases. Losses at the gene ends were 1 base for V and 8 bases for J; bases not matched to a gene: 2. The CDR3 runs 12 residues. Looked up from germline, CDR1 is GTSNPN and CDR2 is SVGIG (reference sequence). For the CDR3, the DNA is TGTGCCTGGAGTGCAGGGAGGGACATTCAGTACTTC. This encodes CAWSAGRDIQYF.

A few counts support this clone. The rearrangement links TRBV10-1 to TRBJ1-5; D not certain. Germline CDR1 is WNHNN and CDR2 is SYGVQD (reference sequence). The CDR3 spans 13 residues. V was cut by 0 bases and J by 4 bases, with 4 bases left in between. For the CDR3, the DNA is TGCGCCAGCAGTGAGTCAGGAAATCAGCCCCAGCATTTT. Its translation: CASSESGNQPQHF.

CDR3: CAMGSNQPQHF. CDR3 DNA: TGTGCCATGGGGAGCAATCAGCCCCAGCATTTT. This chain connects TRBV10-3 to TRBJ1-5; no definite D call. CDR1 and CDR2 from the germline V gene are ENHRY and SYGVKD. The CDR3 consists of 11 residues. Deletions cut 9 bases from V and 1 base from J, with 4 bases between.